The sequence of this TCR beta chain was determined in a study of blood T cells in healthy people across ages (dated by TCRdb to 2014 to 2015). Describing the broader study: In model experiments, template switching captured roughly one uniquely barcoded TCR beta cDNA molecule for every two T cells. For two donors (one aged 18 to 29 and one aged 80 or older), the study analyzed two additional independent replicas of 1 million unique cDNA reads from the same blood draw. The study measured age-related changes in TCR beta repertoire diversity using deep sequencing normalized with unique cDNA molecular identifiers. Four age groups were formed from the donors: young (average about 16 years), middle-aged (approximately 40), aged (over 55) and long-lived (roughly 81). To avoid experimental bias, donors of different ages were distributed randomly across sequencing lanes. Here is what the overall study found, with its caveats: A strong correlation was found between observed TCR beta diversity and the percentage of naive T cells measured by flow cytometry. Compared with the aged group, more naive CD4+ T cells, fewer expanded clones and increased TCR diversity were shown by the long-lived group, suggesting age selection. Bulk unsorted PBMC profiling prevented conclusive comparison of naive and antigen-experienced compartments. Total diversity estimates from one million sequenced T cells were considered lower bounds and underestimates. Because donor CMV infection status was unknown, age-related changes in expanded clonotypes were potentially confounded. As age increased, observed TCR beta diversity per million T cells dropped in a roughly linear way, and a significant reduction was already evident by age 40.

Libraries were built with 5' RACE. Sequencing was carried out with an Illumina HiSeq 2500. A second PCR of roughly 7 to 12 cycles was run with a J-beta primer mix and a sample-barcoded 5' primer. A unique molecular identifier was introduced onto each TCR beta cDNA molecule by a template-switch 5' adaptor carrying 12 random nucleotides. Each sample yielded at least 3 million CDR3-containing paired-end reads. The Mint cDNA synthesis kit, primed by a TRBC-specific oligonucleotide, was used to synthesize first-strand cDNA from all RNA. After uracil-DNA glycosylase treatment, a first 18-cycle PCR used universal primers M1SS and BC2_uni_R on all cDNA. The original pipeline was this. Normalization of each sample was performed by random selection of 1 million high-quality reads, each carrying a distinct molecular identifier. Instead of being binned into consensus sequences, reads that shared molecular identifiers were thrown out. MiTCR, set to a Q25 quality threshold and the strictest error-elimination algorithm, was used for CDR3 identification, clonotype clustering and error correction. A nonparametric unseen species model with Euler transformation was used to estimate a lower bound on total TCR beta diversity. The public reads were reprocessed in TCRdb via fastp at Q25 and MiXCR, keeping in-frame beta chains. Rows are unified per CDR3 protein, each entry keeping the most common DNA and genes. Here the V and J calls rest on TCRdb's processing, not on the authors' analysis. The sample table records around 970,000 distinct CDR3 sequences; just over 50% of these occur just once. The ten top clones hold around 21% of the sample.

Systemically healthy Caucasian individuals from Russia, some 40 in total and aged about 6 to 95 years, were included as donors. Each donor gave around 9.9 milliliters of peripheral blood, collected into EDTA-treated Vacutainer tubes. Ficoll-Paque density-gradient centrifugation was used to isolate PBMCs, with at least 6 million per sample. Trizol reagent was used to extract total RNA from PBMCs, with at least 6 micrograms per sample. For every donor, an aliquot of PBMCs went through flow cytometry to measure the percentages of naive CD45RAhigh/CD27high T cells. In the case of this clonotype: Its target antigen remains unknown. The input lacks base qualities; no much larger clone sits a single base away.

The source material was blood. The clonotype was recovered from a woman aged 60-75 years in good health.

In nucleotide form, the sequence is TGTGCCAGCAGCCCCCTGACTAGCGCCTACGAGCAGTACTTC. Its protein product is CASSPLTSAYEQYF. This receptor chain uses TRBV7-8 and TRBJ2-7, and TRBD2 aligns with 8 junction nucleotides. Unmatched junction bases come to 5, with V trimmed by 5 bases and J by 2 bases. Based on the germline V gene, the CDR1 and CDR2 sequences are SGHVS and FQNEAQ. Including cysteine and phenylalanine, the CDR3 has 14 amino acids. Only the CDR3 DNA is retained, 42 bases long and in frame from the first base.